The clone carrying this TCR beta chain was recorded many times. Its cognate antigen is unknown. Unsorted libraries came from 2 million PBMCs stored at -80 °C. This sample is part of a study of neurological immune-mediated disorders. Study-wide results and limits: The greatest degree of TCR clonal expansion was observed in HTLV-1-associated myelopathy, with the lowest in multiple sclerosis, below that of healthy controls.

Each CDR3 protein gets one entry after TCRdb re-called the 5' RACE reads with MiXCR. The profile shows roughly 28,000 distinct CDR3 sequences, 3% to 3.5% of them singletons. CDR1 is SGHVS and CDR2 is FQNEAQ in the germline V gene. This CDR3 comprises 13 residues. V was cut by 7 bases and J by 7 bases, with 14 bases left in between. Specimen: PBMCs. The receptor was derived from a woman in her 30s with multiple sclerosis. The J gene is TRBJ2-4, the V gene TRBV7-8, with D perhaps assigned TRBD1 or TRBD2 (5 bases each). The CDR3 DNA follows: TGTGCCAGCACCCCGGGCCGGGGCAACATTCAGTACTTC. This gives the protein CASTPGRGNIQYF.